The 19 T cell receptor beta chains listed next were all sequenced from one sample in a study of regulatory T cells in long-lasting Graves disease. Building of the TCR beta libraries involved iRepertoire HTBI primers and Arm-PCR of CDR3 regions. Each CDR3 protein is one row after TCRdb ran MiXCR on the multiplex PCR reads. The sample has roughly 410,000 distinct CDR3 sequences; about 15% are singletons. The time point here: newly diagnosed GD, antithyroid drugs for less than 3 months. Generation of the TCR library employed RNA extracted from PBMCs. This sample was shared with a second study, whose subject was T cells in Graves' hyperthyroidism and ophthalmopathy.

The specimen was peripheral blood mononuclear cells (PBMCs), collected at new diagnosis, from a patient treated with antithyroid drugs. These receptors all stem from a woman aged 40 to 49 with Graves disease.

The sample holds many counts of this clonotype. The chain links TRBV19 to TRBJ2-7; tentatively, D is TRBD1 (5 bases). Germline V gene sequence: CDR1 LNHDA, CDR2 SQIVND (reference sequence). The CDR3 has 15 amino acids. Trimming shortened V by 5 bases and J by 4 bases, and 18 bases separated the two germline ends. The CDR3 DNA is TGTGCCAGTAGTCCCGGCTGGGGCCGCCAATACGAGCAGTACTTC. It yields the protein CASSPGWGRQYEQYF. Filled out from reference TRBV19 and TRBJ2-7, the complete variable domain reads DGGITQSPKYLFRKEGQNVTLSCEQNLNHDAMYWYRQDPGQGLRLIYYSQIVNDFQKGDIAEGYSVSREKKESFPLTVTSAQKNPTAFYLCASSPGWGRQYEQYFGPGTRLTVT.

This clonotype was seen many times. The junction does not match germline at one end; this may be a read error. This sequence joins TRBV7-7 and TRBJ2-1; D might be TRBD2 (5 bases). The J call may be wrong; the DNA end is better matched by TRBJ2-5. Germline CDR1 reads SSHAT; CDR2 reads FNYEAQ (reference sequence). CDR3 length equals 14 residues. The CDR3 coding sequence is TGTGCTAGCAGCTTAGGCCCGGGGCAAGAGACCCAGTACTTC. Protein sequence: CASSLGPGQETQYF.

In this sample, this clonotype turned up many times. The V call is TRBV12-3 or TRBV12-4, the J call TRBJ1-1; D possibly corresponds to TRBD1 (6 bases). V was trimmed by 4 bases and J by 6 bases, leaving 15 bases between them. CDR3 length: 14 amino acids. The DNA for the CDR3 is TGTGCCAGCAGTTCTCACATAGGGGGAGCTGAAGCTTTCTTT. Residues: CASSSHIGGAEAFF.

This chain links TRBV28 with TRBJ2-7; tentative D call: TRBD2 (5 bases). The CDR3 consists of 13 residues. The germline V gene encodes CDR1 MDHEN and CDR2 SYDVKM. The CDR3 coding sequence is TGTGCGACCCTCGGGAAAACGTACTACGAGCAGTACTTC. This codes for CATLGKTYYEQYF.

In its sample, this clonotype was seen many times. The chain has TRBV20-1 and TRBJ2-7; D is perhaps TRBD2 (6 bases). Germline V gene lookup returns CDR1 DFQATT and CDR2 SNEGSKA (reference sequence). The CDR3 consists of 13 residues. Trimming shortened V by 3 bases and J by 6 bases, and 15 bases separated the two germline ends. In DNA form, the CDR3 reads TGCAGTGCTAGGCGGGACCCATCGTCCGAGCAGTACTTC. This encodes CSARRDPSSEQYF.

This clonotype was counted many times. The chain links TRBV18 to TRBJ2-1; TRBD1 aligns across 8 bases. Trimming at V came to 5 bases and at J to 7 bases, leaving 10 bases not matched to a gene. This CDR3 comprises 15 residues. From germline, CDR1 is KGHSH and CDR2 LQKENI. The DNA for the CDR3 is TGTGCCAGCTCAACCCTGACAGGGGTTTATAATGAGCAGTTCTTC. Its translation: CASSTLTGVYNEQFF.

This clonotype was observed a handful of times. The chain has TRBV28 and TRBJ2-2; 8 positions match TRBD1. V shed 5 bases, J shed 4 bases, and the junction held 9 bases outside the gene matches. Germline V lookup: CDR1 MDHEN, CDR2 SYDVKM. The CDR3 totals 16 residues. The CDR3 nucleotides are TGTGCCAGCAGTGCCCAGGGGGCGGGACGCACCGGGGAGCTGTTTTTT. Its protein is CASSAQGAGRTGELFF.

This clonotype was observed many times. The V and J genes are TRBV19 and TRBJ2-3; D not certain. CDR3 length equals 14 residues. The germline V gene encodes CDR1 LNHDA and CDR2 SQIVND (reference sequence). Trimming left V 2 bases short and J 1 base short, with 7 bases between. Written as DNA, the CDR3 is TGTGCCAGTAGTATACTTCCGGGCACAGATACGCAGTATTTT. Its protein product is CASSILPGTDTQYF.

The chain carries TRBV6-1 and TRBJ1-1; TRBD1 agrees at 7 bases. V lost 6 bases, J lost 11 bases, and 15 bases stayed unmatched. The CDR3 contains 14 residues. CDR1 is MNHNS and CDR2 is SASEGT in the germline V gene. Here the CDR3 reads CASRPSRDSRVAFF. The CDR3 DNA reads TGTGCCAGCAGACCCTCTCGGGACAGCCGAGTCGCTTTCTTT.

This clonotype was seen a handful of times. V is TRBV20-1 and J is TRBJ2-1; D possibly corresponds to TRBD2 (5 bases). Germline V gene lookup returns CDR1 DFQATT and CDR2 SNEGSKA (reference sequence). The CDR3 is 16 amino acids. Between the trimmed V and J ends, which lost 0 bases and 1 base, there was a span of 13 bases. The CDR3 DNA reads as TGCAGTGCTAGAGATCGAATGACTACATCCTACAATGAGCAGTTCTTC. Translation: CSARDRMTTSYNEQFF.

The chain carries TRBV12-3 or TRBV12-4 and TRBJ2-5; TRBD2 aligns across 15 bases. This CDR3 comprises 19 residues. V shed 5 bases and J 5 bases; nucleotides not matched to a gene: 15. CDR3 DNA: TGTGCCAGCAGTCTTAGGCCGGGACTAGCGGGAGGTACGCACGAGACCCAGTACTTC. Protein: CASSLRPGLAGGTHETQYF.

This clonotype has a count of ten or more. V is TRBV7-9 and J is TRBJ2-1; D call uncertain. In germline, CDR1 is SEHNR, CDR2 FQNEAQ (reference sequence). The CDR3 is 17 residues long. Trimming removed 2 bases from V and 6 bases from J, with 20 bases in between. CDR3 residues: CASSLLWAATLSNEQFF. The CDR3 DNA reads TGTGCCAGCAGCTTACTCTGGGCTGCTACTCTGAGCAATGAGCAGTTCTTC.

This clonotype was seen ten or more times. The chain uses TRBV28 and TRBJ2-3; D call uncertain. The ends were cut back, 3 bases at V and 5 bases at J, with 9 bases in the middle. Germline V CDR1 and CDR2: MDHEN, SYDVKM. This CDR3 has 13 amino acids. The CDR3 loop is CASSFGLQDTQYF. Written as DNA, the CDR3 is TGTGCCAGCAGTTTTGGGCTCCAAGATACGCAGTATTTT.

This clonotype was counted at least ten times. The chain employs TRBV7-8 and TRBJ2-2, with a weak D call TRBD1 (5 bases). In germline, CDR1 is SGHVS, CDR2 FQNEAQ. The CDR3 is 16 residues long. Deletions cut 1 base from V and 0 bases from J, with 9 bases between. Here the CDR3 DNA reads TGTGCCAGCAGCTTAGAAACAGGCACGAACACCGGGGAGCTGTTTTTT. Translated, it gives CASSLETGTNTGELFF.

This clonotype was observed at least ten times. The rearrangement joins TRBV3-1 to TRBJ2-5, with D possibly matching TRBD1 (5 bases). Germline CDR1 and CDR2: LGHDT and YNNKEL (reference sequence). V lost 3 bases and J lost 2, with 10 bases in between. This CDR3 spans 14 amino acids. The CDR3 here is CASSHLTEQETQYF. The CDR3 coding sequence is TGTGCCAGCAGCCATCTGACAGAGCAAGAGACCCAGTACTTC.

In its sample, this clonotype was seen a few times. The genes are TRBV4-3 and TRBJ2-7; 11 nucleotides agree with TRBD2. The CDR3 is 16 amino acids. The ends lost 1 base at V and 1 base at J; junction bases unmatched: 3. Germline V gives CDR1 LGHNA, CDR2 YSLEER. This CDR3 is CASSQVTSGSSYEQYF. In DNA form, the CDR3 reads TGCGCCAGCAGCCAAGTAACTAGCGGGAGTTCCTACGAGCAGTACTTC.

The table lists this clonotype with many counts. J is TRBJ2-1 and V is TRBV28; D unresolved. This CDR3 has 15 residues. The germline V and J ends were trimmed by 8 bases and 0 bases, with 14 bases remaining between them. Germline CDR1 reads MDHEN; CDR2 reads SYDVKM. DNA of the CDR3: TGTGCCAGCTTTTCTCACCGCGACTCCTACAATGAGCAGTTCTTC. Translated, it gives CASFSHRDSYNEQFF.

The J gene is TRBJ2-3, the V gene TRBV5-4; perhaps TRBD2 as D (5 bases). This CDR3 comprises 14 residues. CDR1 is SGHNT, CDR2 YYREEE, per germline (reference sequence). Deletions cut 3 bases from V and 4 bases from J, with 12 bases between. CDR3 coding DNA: TGTGCCAGCAGCTGGGTGACGGGGTCAGATACGCAGTATTTT. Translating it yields CASSWVTGSDTQYF.

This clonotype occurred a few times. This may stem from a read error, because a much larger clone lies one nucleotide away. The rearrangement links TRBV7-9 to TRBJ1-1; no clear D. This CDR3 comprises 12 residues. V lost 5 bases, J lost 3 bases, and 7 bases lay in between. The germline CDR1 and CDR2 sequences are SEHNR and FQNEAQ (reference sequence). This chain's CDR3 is CASSTRDTEAFF. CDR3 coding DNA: TGTGCCAGCAGCACACGGGACACTGAAGCTTTCTTT.